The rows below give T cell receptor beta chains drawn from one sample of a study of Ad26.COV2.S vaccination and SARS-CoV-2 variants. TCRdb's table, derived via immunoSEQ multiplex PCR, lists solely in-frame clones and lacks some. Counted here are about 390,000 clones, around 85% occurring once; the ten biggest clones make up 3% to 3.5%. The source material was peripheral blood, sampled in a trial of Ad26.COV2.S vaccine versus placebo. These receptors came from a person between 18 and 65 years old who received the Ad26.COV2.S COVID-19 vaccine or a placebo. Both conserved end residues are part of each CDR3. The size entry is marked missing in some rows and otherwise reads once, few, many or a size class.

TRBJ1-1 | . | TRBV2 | CASSGTHPAAFF
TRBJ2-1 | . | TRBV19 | CASSVGTSGGLGEQFF
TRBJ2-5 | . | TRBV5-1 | CASSLDSGGGETQYF
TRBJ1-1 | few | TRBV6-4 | CASSDSGVTEAFF
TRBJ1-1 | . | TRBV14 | CASSPTGGTEAFF
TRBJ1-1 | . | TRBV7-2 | CASSTQGPGTEAFF
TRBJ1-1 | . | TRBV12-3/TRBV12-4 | CASSLGRDAFF
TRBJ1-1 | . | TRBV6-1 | CASSEVGTRSRTEAFF
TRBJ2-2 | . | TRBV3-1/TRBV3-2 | CASSQVGGELFF
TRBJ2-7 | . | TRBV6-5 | CASSYTSGGPYYEQYF
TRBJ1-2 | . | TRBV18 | CASSRQRGLNANYGYTF
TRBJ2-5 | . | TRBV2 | CASGRDRVTETQYF
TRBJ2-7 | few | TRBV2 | CASSPSPSYEQYF
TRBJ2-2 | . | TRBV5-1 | CASNEGTEATGELFF
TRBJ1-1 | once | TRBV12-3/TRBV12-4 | CASSHDRVTEAFF
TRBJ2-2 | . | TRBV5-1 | CASSDNPNTGELFF
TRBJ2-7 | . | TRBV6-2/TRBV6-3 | CASSHSSYEQYF
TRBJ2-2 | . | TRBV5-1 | CASSLLQENTGELFF
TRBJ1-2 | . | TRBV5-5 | CASSLEAGDYGYTF
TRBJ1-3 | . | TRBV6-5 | CASSRLSGNTIYF
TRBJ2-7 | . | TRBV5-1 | CASSLGTGSLREQYF
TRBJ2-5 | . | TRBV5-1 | CASSRVPESQETQYF
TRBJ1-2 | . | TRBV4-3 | CASSQDITQGKAYGYTF
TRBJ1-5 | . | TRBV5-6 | CASSLRSLGNQPQHF
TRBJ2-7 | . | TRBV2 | CASSDVGHEQYF
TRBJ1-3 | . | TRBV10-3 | CATRDFTSSGNTIYF
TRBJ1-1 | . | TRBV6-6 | CASSYGTLNTEAFF
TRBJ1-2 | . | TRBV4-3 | CASSLDRARNPAYGYTF
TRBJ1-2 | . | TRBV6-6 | CASSYGKLANYGYTF
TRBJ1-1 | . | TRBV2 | CASTFATRDTEAFF
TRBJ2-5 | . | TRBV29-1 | CSVELGETQYF
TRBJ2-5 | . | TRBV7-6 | CASSLEAGEQQETQYF
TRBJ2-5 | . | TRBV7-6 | CASSLAYGGMETQYF
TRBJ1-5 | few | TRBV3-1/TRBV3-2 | CASSQGGSGAGQPQHF
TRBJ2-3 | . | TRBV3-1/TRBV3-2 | CASSQEQTSGGTDTQYF
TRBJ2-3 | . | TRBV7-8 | CASSLGLAGGQATDTQYF
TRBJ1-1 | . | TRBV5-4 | CASSPKEGLTEAFF
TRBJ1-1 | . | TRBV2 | CASSEEVSVNTEAFF
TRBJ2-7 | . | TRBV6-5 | CASSRTSGEYEQYF
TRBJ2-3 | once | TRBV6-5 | CASSYQAGITDTQYF
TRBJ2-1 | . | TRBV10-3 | CAISELGRFGEQFF
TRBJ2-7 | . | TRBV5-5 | CASSLERGDEQYF
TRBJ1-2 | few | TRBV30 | CAWSAPELAYGYTF
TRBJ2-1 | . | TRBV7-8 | CASSLAGGLNEQFF